This note documents a single T cell receptor (beta chain) sequence. Primed by a sample-barcoded 5' primer and a J-beta primer mix, a second PCR proceeded for 7 to 11 cycles. TCRdb redid the calling of the 5' RACE reads with MiXCR, one entry per CDR3 protein. Here the sample spans some 750,000 distinct CDR3 sequences, approximately 22% being singletons. The data were taken from a study of blood T cells in healthy people across ages. The CDR3 has 15 amino acids. Germline V lookup: CDR1 MNHEY, CDR2 SVGAGI. V lost 7 bases to trimming and J lost 5 bases; unmatched junction nucleotides: 14. The chain joins TRBV6-5 to TRBJ2-7; 7 bases fit TRBD1. The receptor's source is a man aged 70-80 years in good health. The sequencing sample was made of blood. The CDR3 loop is CASTPQGLDGDEQYF. The CDR3 DNA reads TGTGCCAGCACCCCACAGGGGCTCGACGGCGACGAGCAGTACTTC.